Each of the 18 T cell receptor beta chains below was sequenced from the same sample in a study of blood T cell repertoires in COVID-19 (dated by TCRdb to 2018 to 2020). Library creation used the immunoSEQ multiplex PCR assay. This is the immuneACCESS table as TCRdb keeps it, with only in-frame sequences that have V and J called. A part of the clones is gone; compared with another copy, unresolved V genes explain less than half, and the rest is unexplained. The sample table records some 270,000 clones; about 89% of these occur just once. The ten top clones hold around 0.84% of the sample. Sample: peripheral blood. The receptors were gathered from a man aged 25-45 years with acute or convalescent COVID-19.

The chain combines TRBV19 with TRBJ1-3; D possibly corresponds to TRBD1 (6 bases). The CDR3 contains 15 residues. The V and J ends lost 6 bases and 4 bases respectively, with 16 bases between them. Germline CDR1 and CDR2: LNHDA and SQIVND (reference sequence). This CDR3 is CASSLSDSFGNTIYF. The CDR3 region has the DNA TGTGCCAGTAGCCTTTCGGACAGCTTCGGAAACACCATATATTTT.

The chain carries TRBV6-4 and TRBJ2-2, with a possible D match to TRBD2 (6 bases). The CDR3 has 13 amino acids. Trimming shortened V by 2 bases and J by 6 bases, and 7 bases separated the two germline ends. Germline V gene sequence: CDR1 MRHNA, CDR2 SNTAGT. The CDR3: CASSDGGAGELFF. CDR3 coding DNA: TGTGCCAGCAGTGACGGAGGGGCCGGGGAGCTGTTTTTT.

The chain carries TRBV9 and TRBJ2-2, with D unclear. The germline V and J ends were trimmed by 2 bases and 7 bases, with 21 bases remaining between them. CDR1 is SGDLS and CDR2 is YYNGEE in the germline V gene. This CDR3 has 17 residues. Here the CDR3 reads CASSVLKVATTGGELFF. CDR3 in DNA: TGTGCCAGCAGCGTCCTAAAGGTAGCAACTACCGGCGGGGAGCTGTTTTTT.

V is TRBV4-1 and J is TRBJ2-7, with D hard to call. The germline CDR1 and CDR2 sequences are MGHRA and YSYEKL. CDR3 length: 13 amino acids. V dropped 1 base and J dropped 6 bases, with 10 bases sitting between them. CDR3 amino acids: CASSQGNFGEQYF. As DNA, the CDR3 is TGCGCCAGCAGCCAAGGCAACTTCGGCGAGCAGTACTTC.

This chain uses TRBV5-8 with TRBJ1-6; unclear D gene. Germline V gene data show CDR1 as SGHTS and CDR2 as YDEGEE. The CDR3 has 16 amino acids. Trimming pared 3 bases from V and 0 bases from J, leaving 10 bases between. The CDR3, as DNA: TGTGCCAGCAGCTCCCGCCCGAGCTCCTATAATTCACCCCTCCACTTT. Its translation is CASSSRPSSYNSPLHF. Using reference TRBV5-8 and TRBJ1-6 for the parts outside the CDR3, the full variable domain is EAGVTQSPTHLIKTRGQQATLRCSPISGHTSVYWYQQALGLGLQFLLWYDEGEERNRGNFPPRFSGRQFPNYSSELNVNALELEDSALYLCASSSRPSSYNSPLHFGNGTRLTVT.

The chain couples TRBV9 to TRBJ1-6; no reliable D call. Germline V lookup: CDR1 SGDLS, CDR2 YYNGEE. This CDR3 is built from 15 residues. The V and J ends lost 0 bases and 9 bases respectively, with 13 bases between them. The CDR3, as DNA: TGTGCCAGCAGCGTAGAAGTGGGGAGGAGTTCACCCCTCCACTTT. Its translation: CASSVEVGRSSPLHF. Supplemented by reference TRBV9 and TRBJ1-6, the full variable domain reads DSGVTQTPKHLITATGQRVTLRCSPRSGDLSVYWYQQSLDQGLQFLIQYYNGEERAKGNILERFSAQQFPDLHSELNLSSLELGDSALYFCASSVEVGRSSPLHFGNGTRLTVT.

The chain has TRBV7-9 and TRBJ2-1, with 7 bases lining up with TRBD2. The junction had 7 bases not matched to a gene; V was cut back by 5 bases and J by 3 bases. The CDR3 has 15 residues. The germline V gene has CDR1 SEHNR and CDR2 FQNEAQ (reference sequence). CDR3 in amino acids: CASSRRLADYNEQFF. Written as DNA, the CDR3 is TGTGCCAGCAGCCGGCGACTAGCAGACTACAATGAGCAGTTCTTC.

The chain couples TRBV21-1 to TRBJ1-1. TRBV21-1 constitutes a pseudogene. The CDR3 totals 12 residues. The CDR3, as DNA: TGTGCCAGCACGGGATCGAACACTGAAGCTTTCTTT. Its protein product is CASTGSNTEAFF.

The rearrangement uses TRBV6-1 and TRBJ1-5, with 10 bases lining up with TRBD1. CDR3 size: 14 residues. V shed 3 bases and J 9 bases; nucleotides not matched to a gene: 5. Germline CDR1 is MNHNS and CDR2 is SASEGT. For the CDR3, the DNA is TGTGCCAGCAGTGACGGGACAGGGGTAGTGCCCCAGCATTTT. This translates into CASSDGTGVVPQHF.

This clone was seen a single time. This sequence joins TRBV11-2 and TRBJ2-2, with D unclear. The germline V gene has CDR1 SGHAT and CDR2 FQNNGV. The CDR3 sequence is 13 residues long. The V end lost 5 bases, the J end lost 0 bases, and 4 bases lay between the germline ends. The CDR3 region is CASSPTNTGELFF. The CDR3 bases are TGTGCCAGCAGCCCTACGAACACCGGGGAGCTGTTTTTT.

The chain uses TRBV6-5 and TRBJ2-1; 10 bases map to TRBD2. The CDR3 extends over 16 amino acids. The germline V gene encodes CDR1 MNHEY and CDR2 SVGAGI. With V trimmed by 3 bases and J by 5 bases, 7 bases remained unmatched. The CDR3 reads CASSYFRTSGNNEQFF. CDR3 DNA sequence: TGTGCCAGCAGTTATTTTAGGACTAGCGGAAACAATGAGCAGTTCTTC.

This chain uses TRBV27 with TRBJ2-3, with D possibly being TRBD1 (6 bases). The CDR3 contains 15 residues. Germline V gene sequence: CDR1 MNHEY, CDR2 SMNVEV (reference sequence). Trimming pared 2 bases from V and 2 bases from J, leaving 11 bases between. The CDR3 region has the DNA TGTGCCAGCAGTTTAACAGGGACCTTCACAGATACGCAGTATTTT. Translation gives CASSLTGTFTDTQYF.

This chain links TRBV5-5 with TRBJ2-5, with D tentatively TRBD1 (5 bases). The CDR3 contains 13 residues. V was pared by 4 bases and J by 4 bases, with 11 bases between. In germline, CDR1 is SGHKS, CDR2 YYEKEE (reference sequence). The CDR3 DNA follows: TGTGCCAGCAGCCAAGGGGTGCGAGAGACCCAGTACTTC. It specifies CASSQGVRETQYF.

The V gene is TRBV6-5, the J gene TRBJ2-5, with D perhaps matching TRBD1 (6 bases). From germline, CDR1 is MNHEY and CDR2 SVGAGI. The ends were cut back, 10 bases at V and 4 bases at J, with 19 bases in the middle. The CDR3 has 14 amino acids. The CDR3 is CATIKQGMRETQYF. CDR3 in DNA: TGTGCCACCATTAAACAGGGTATGAGAGAGACCCAGTACTTC.

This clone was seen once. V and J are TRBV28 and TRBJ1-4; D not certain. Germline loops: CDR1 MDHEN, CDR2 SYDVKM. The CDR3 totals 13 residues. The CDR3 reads CATAGQSNEKLFF. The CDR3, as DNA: TGTGCAACAGCGGGTCAGTCTAATGAAAAACTGTTTTTT.

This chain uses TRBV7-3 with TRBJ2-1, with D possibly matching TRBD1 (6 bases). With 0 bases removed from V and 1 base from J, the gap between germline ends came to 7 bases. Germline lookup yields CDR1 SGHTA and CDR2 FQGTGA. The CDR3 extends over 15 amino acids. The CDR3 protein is CASSLTTGSYNEQFF. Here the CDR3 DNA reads TGTGCCAGCAGCTTAACGACAGGATCCTACAATGAGCAGTTCTTC.

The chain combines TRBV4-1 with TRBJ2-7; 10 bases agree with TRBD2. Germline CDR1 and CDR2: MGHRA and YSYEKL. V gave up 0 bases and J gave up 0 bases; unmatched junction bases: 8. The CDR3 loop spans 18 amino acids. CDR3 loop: CASSQDNSASGSSYEQYF. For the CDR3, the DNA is TGCGCCAGCAGCCAAGATAATTCGGCTAGCGGGAGCTCCTACGAGCAGTACTTC.

Here the CDR3 DNA reads TGTGCCAGCAGCGTCCACGGGAGCTCCTACGAGCAGTACTTC. It specifies CASSVHGSSYEQYF. The chain carries TRBV7-9 and TRBJ2-7; tentatively, D is TRBD2 (6 bases). The CDR3 totals 14 residues. Germline V gene lookup returns CDR1 SEHNR and CDR2 FQNEAQ (reference sequence). V was shortened by 5 bases and J by 0 bases, with 11 bases between the two germline ends. Filled out from reference TRBV7-9 and TRBJ2-7, the complete variable domain reads DTGVSQNPRHKITKRGQNVTFRCDPISEHNRLYWYRQTLGQGPEFLTYFQNEAQLEKSRLLSDRFSAERPKGSFSTLEIQRTEQGDSAMYLCASSVHGSSYEQYFGPGTRLTVT.